Shown below are 20 T cell receptor beta chains from a single sample sequenced in a study of CD8 T cells in seronegative destructive rheumatoid arthritis. Only in-frame clones appear in the TCRdb table, and some are missing; sequencing was by immunoSEQ multiplex PCR. The sample shows several thousand clones, 70% to 85% of them seen only once. Sequencing was done on a sample of CD8+ T cells from blood. The receptors were sampled from a woman aged 50-70 years with seronegative destructive rheumatoid arthritis.

The chain has TRBV29-1 and TRBJ1-1, with 9 bases fitting TRBD1. This CDR3 is built from 13 residues. The germline gives CDR1 SQVTM, CDR2 ANQGSEA. The V segment lost 7 bases and the J segment 5 bases; nucleotides outside the gene matches: 8. This chain's CDR3 is CSAIGQGQTEAFF. The CDR3 region has the DNA TGCAGCGCCATAGGACAGGGGCAGACTGAAGCTTTCTTT.

The chain combines TRBV2 with TRBJ1-6, with D uncertain. The CDR3 sequence is 14 residues long. V lost 8 bases, J lost 0 bases, and 8 bases lay in between. Germline V gives CDR1 SNHLY, CDR2 FYNNEI. CDR3 loop: CASLKSSYNSPLHF. The CDR3 nucleotides read TGTGCCAGCCTCAAGAGCTCCTATAATTCACCCCTCCACTTT.

J is TRBJ2-4 and V is TRBV5-1, with TRBD2 matching 10 bases. CDR1 is SGHRS and CDR2 is YFSETQ in the germline V gene. The V and J ends lost 0 bases and 0 bases, in that order; junction bases with no gene match: 6. The CDR3 is 18 residues long. CDR3: CASSLGLAGVLAKNIQYF. The CDR3 DNA follows: TGCGCCAGCAGCTTGGGGCTAGCGGGGGTCCTAGCCAAAAACATTCAGTACTTC.

The chain has TRBV6-1 and TRBJ1-4; D possibly corresponds to TRBD1 (6 bases). Trimming cost V 7 bases and J 3 bases, with 15 bases left between them. The CDR3 contains 15 residues. CDR1 and CDR2 from the germline V gene are MNHNS and SASEGT. CDR3 sequence reads: CASKRSWTANEKLFF. In DNA form, the CDR3 reads TGTGCCAGCAAACGGTCGTGGACAGCTAATGAAAAACTGTTTTTT.

In its sample, this clone was seen a few times. The chain employs TRBV4-1 and TRBJ2-3; a possible D gene is TRBD2 (5 bases). Germline loops: CDR1 MGHRA, CDR2 YSYEKL. This CDR3 is built from 13 residues. V was shortened by 2 bases and J by 10 bases, with 13 bases between the two germline ends. In DNA form, the CDR3 reads TGCGCCAGCAGCCAAACACTAGTACGGGCGCAGTATTTT. It translates to CASSQTLVRAQYF.

This rearrangement joins TRBV27 to TRBJ2-2; a possible D gene is TRBD1 (6 bases). The CDR3 sequence is 15 residues long. Germline-derived CDR1 and CDR2 are MNHEY and SMNVEV (reference sequence). Trimming pared 6 bases from V and 8 bases from J, leaving 19 bases between. CDR3 residues: CASSPVDRSGGELFF. The CDR3 bases are TGTGCCAGCAGCCCGGTCGACAGGTCTGGAGGGGAGCTGTTTTTT.

The V and J genes are TRBV19 and TRBJ2-7, with 10 bases identical to TRBD2. The trim removed 5 bases at V and 4 bases at J, leaving 8 bases unmatched. This CDR3 spans 15 amino acids. Germline CDR1 is LNHDA and CDR2 is SQIVND (reference sequence). CDR3 sequence reads: CASSPSSGGGYEQYF. As DNA, the CDR3 is TGTGCCAGTAGTCCCTCCAGCGGGGGGGGATACGAGCAGTACTTC.

By frequency in the sample, this clone is medium-sized. This chain connects TRBV30 to TRBJ1-1; D is unresolved. The CDR3 consists of 11 residues. Germline V gene data show CDR1 as GTSNPN and CDR2 as SVGIG (reference sequence). Trimming removed 5 bases from V and 0 bases from J, with 4 bases in between. This CDR3 reads CAWAVNTEAFF. The CDR3, as DNA: TGTGCCTGGGCGGTGAACACTGAAGCTTTCTTT. Combining the CDR3 with reference TRBV30 and TRBJ1-1 gives the whole variable domain SQTIHQWPATLVQPVGSPLSLECTVEGTSNPNLYWYRQAAGRGLQLLFYSVGIGQISSEVPQNLSASRPQDRQFILSSKKLLLSDSGFYLCAWAVNTEAFFGQGTRLTVV.

The rearrangement links TRBV4-2 to TRBJ2-2, with D perhaps TRBD2 (6 bases). From germline, CDR1 is LGHNA and CDR2 YNFKEQ. The CDR3 is made up of 15 amino acids. V was cut by 0 bases and J by 7 bases, with 12 bases left in between. DNA for the CDR3: TGTGCCAGCAGCCAAGAAAAGCCGACTAGCGGGGAGCTGTTTTTT. The encoded protein is CASSQEKPTSGELFF.

V gene TRBV25-1 combines with J gene TRBJ1-2; TRBD1 might be the D (5 bases). The germline V gene has CDR1 MGHDK and CDR2 SYGVNS. Trimming took 8 bases from V and 4 from J, leaving 11 bases between them. The CDR3 is made up of 12 amino acids. CDR3: CASVSDSYGYTF. CDR3 DNA sequence: TGTGCCAGCGTCTCAGACAGCTATGGCTACACCTTC.

J is TRBJ2-1 and V is TRBV27; possible D gene TRBD1, 5 bases. Trimming cost V 3 bases and J 6 bases, with 18 bases left between them. Germline-derived CDR1 and CDR2 are MNHEY and SMNVEV (reference sequence). The CDR3 covers 16 residues. The CDR3 region is CASSFIGFGHTNEQFF. In DNA, the CDR3 is TGTGCCAGCAGTTTTATCGGGTTCGGACACACCAATGAGCAGTTCTTC.

The rearrangement links TRBV9 to TRBJ2-3; 9 bases align to TRBD2. The CDR3 extends over 16 amino acids. The J segment lost 7 bases and the V segment lost 3 bases, leaving 12 bases of the junction unmatched. Germline values: CDR1 SGDLS, CDR2 YYNGEE. The CDR3 DNA reads as TGTGCCAGCAGCGGGGCCGGCGGGGGGGCGTCTTATACGCAGTATTTT. Its protein is CASSGAGGGASYTQYF. The variable domain in full, completed from reference TRBV9 and TRBJ2-3, reads DSGVTQTPKHLITATGQRVTLRCSPRSGDLSVYWYQQSLDQGLQFLIQYYNGEERAKGNILERFSAQQFPDLHSELNLSSLELGDSALYFCASSGAGGGASYTQYFGPGTRLTVL.

The chain links TRBV19 to TRBJ2-1, with 10 bases that match TRBD2. The CDR3 is made up of 15 amino acids. Germline CDR1 and CDR2: LNHDA and SQIVND (reference sequence). Trimming cost V 7 bases and J 3 bases; bases outside gene matches: 6. CDR3 sequence reads: CASTPSGGGYNEQFF. DNA of the CDR3: TGTGCCAGTACCCCCAGCGGGGGGGGCTACAATGAGCAGTTCTTC.

Worth noting for this clone: This sample also contains other DNA sequences that code for the same CDR3. V gene TRBV2 combines with J gene TRBJ2-3, with a tentative D call TRBD2 (6 bases). Between the trimmed V and J ends, which lost 10 bases and 6 bases, there was a span of 20 bases. The CDR3 contains 14 residues. CDR1 SNHLY and CDR2 FYNNEI come from the germline V gene. The CDR3 DNA is TGTGCCACCCCGGGATTGGAGGGCGATGATACGCAGTATTTT. As protein: CATPGLEGDDTQYF.

The genes are TRBV4-2 and TRBJ2-7; 9 nucleotides agree with TRBD1. Trimming removed 0 bases from V and 3 bases from J; junction bases left unmatched: 9. The CDR3 is made up of 17 amino acids. CDR1 and CDR2 from the germline V gene are LGHNA and YNFKEQ. The CDR3 protein is CASSQEWGGQGIYEQYF. CDR3 sequence (DNA): TGTGCCAGCAGCCAAGAGTGGGGGGGACAGGGCATCTACGAGCAGTACTTC.

The sample holds a few counts of this clone. The chain joins TRBV6-5 to TRBJ2-1, with 14 bases aligning to TRBD2. The V segment lost 2 bases and the J segment 8 bases; nucleotides outside the gene matches: 5. The V gene's germline CDR1 is MNHEY and CDR2 SVGAGI. The CDR3 loop spans 16 amino acids. The CDR3 nucleotides are TGTGCCAGCAGTTACCCGGGACTAGCGGGGGACCATGAGCAGTTCTTC. This sequence encodes CASSYPGLAGDHEQFF.

The chain couples TRBV7-6 to TRBJ2-3, with D possibly TRBD2 on 7 matching bases. V lost 1 base to trimming and J lost 2 bases, with 10 bases between them. Germline CDR1 is SGHVS and CDR2 is FNYEAQ. The CDR3 loop spans 15 amino acids. CDR3 amino acids: CASSLGGGYTDTQYF. CDR3 nucleotides: TGTGCCAGCAGCTTAGGGGGGGGCTACACAGATACGCAGTATTTT.

CDR3 protein: CASSPPAGSFYEQYF. The CDR3 coding sequence is TGTGCCAGCAGTCCCCCGGCAGGATCCTTCTACGAGCAGTACTTC. This rearrangement joins TRBV7-9 to TRBJ2-7; D ambiguous. Germline V CDR1 and CDR2: SEHNR, FQNEAQ (reference sequence). The CDR3 covers 15 residues. The V gene lost 6 bases and the J gene lost 3 bases, with 18 bases spanning the gap.

This clone appeared once. V usage is TRBV19 and J usage is TRBJ1-4, with D maybe TRBD1 (6 bases). Trimming removed 7 bases from V and 4 bases from J, with 16 bases in between. The CDR3 covers 15 residues. Per the germline V gene, CDR1 is LNHDA and CDR2 is SQIVND (reference sequence). CDR3 bases: TGTGCCAGTACCGCCCGGGGGGCGGTTAATGAAAAACTGTTTTTT. This translates into CASTARGAVNEKLFF.

The rearrangement joins TRBV11-2 to TRBJ1-1, with TRBD1 as a possible D gene (6 bases). V was cut by 2 bases and J by 4 bases, with 11 bases left in between. The length of the CDR3 is 14 residues. Germline V gene sequence: CDR1 SGHAT, CDR2 FQNNGV. CDR3 residues: CASSLWGQGTEAFF. The CDR3 region has the DNA TGTGCCAGCAGCTTATGGGGGCAAGGCACTGAAGCTTTCTTT. Full variable domain (outside the CDR3, taken from reference TRBV11-2 and TRBJ1-1): EAGVAQSPRYKIIEKRQSVAFWCNPISGHATLYWYQQILGQGPKLLIQFQNNGVVDDSQLPKDRFSAERLKGVDSTLKIQPAKLEDSAVYLCASSLWGQGTEAFFGQGTRLTVV.